A selection of T cell receptor beta chains follows, all from one sample in a study of blood T cell repertoires in COVID-19. Clones were sequenced by immunoSEQ multiplex PCR, and TCRdb holds only the in-frame ones, with some missing. The sample yields around 110,000 clones, roughly four fifths seen once. What was sequenced was peripheral blood. The receptors shown here come from a man between 70 and 80 years old with active or convalescent COVID-19. Each CDR3 is given with its conserved first and last residue. A D gene is named only where the DNA matches it firmly. A row's size may be missing; if present it is once, few, many or a size class.

>-|-|16|TRBJ1-6|TRBV5-4
TGTGCCAGCAGCTTGGGGGCGACGGTGGAAAATTCACCCCTCCACTTT
CASSLGATVENSPLHF
>-|-|14|TRBJ2-7|TRBV19
TGTGCCAGTAGTTGGGGAGCAAGCTCCTACGAGCAGTACTTC
CASSWGASSYEQYF
>TRBD1|few|16|TRBJ2-1|TRBV7-2
TGTGCCAGCAGCGGCGCCGGGACAGGGGAGTACAATGAGCAGTTCTTC
CASSGAGTGEYNEQFF
>TRBD1|-|13|TRBJ2-7|TRBV29-1
TGCAGCGTCCTGGACAGGGCCAAGTACGAGCAGTACTTC
CSVLDRAKYEQYF
>TRBD2|-|16|TRBJ2-3|TRBV6-6
TGTGCCAGCAGGGGGGGGTCAGGGACCAACCCAGATACGCAGTATTTT
CASRGGSGTNPDTQYF
>-|-|20|TRBJ2-3|TRBV6-6
TGTGCCAGCAGCCCCGCTACAGGGGTAAGAGCGGGAGCCAACACAGATACGCAGTATTTT
CASSPATGVRAGANTDTQYF
>TRBD2|few|18|TRBJ2-1|TRBV13
TGTGCCAGCAGCCCTGTAGCGGGAGGGCCGAACATATACAATGAGCAGTTCTTC
CASSPVAGGPNIYNEQFF
>TRBD2|-|15|TRBJ2-7|TRBV7-8
TGTGCCAGCAGCCGGGGACTAGCGGGATTCTACGAGCAGTACTTC
CASSRGLAGFYEQYF
>TRBD2|-|15|TRBJ2-7|TRBV3-1/TRBV3-2
TGTGCCAGCAGCCTTGGACTAGCGGGAGTAGAGGAGCAGTACTTC
CASSLGLAGVEEQYF
>TRBD1|once|13|TRBJ2-1|TRBV11-3
TGTGCCAGCAGCGGGGACAGGGACGATGAGCAGTTCTTC
CASSGDRDDEQFF
>-|-|15|TRBJ1-4|TRBV7-9
TGTGCCAGCAGCGGCAGGGGAGAGGTGATCAAAAAACTGTTTTTT
CASSGRGEVIKKLFF
>-|-|14|TRBJ2-7|TRBV2
TGTGCCAGCAATTCGGAACGGGTACTTAGGGAGCAGTACTTC
CASNSERVLREQYF
>TRBD1|-|19|TRBJ1-1|TRBV6-6
TGTGCCAGCAGTCCAGACAGGACAGGGAAGGTTTTAGCGGACACTGAAGCTTTCTTT
CASSPDRTGKVLADTEAFF
>TRBD1|-|16|TRBJ2-1|TRBV7-9
TGTGCCAGCAGCCCCCGCCGGGACAGGGCCTACAATGAGCAGTTCTTC
CASSPRRDRAYNEQFF
>TRBD1|-|14|TRBJ1-2|TRBV18
TGTGCCAGCTCACCACCCTTGGACAGGGAGGGCTACACCTTC
CASSPPLDREGYTF
>-|-|15|TRBJ1-2|TRBV7-2
TGTGCCAGCAGCTTATGGGCAGGGTATAGCTATGGCTACACCTTC
CASSLWAGYSYGYTF
>-|once|17|TRBJ1-1|TRBV28
TGTGCCAGCAGTTTTCACGGCCGGGGGGCGGACTGGGCTGAAGCTTTCTTT
CASSFHGRGADWAEAFF
>TRBD1|few|15|TRBJ2-1|TRBV11-3
TGTGCCAGCAGCCCGGGACAGGGGACCAACAATGAGCAGTTCTTC
CASSPGQGTNNEQFF